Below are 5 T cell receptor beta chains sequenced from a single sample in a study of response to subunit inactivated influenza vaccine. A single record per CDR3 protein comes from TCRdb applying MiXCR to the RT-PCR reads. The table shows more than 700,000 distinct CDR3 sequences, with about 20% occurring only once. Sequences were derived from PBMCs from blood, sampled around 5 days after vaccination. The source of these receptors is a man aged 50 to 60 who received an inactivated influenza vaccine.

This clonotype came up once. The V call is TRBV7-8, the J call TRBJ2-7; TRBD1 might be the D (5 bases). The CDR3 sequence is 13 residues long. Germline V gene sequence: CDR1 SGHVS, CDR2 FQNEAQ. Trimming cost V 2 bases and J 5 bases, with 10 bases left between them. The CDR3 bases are TGTGCCAGCAGCTTAAGACAGATGGACGAGCAGTACTTC. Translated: CASSLRQMDEQYF.

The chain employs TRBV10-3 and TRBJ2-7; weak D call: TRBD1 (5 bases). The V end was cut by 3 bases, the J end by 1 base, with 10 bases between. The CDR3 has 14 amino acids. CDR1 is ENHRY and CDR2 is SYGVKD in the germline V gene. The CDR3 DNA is TGTGCCATCAGTGACAGGGTGAAGTCCTACGAGCAGTACTTC. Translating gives CAISDRVKSYEQYF.

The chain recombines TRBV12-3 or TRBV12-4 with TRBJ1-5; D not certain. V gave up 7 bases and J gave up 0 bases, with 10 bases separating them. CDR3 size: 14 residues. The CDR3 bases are TGTGCCAGCAACCGTAGGTATAGCAATCAGCCCCAGCATTTT. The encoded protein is CASNRRYSNQPQHF.

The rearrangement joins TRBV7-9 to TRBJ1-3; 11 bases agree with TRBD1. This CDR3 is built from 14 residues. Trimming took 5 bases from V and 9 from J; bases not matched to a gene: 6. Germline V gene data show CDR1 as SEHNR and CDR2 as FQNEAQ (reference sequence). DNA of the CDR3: TGTGCCAGCAGCGCGGGACAGGGGGTCTTCACCATATATTTT. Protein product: CASSAGQGVFTIYF.

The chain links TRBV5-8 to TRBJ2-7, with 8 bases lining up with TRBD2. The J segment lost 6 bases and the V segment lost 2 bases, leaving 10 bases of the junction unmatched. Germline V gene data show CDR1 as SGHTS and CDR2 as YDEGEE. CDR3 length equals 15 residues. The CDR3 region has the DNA TGTGCCAGCAGCTTTGAGAGCGGGAGCGTGCGCGAGCAGTACTTC. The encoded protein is CASSFESGSVREQYF.